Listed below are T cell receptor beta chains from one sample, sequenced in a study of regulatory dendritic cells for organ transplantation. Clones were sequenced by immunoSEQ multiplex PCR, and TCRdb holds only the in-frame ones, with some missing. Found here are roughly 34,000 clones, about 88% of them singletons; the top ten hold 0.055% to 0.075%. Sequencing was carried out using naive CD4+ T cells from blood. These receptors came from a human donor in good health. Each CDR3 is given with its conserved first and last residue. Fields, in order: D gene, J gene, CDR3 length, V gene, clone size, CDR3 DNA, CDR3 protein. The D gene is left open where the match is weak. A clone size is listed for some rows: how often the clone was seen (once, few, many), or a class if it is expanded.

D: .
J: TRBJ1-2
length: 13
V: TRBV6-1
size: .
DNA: TGTGCCAGCAGTGAAACAGGCGACTATGGCTACACCTTC
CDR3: CASSETGDYGYTF

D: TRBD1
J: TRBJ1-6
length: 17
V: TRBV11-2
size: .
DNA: TGTGCCAGCAGCTCCCGGTTCGGTGGGACAGGGATTTCACCCCTCCACTTT
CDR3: CASSSRFGGTGISPLHF

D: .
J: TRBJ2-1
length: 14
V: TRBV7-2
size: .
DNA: TGTGCCAGCAGCTTAGCGCTCAGGGGTCGTGAGCAGTTCTTC
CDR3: CASSLALRGREQFF

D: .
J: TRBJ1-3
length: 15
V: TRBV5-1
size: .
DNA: TGCGCCAGCAGCTTGGACGGGAACTCTGGAAACACCATATATTTT
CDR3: CASSLDGNSGNTIYF

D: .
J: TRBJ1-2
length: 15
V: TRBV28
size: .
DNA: TGTGCCAGCAGTTTGGGCGGGGCGGATGAGTTAGGCTACACCTTC
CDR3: CASSLGGADELGYTF

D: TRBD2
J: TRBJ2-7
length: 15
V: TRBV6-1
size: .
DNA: TGTGCCAGCAGGCCCGGGAGGGGGGGAGACTACGAGCAGTACTTC
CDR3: CASRPGRGGDYEQYF

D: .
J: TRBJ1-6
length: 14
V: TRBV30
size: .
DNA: TGTGCCTGGGGTAGGGGTGGCTATAATTCACCCCTCCACTTT
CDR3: CAWGRGGYNSPLHF

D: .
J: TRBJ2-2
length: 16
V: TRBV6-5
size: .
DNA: TGTGCCAGCAGTTACTCGACCCCCAGGGGGGCCGGGGAGCTGTTTTTT
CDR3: CASSYSTPRGAGELFF

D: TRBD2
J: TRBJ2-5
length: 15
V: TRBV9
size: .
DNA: TGTGCCAGCAGCACGGGACTAGCGGGAGGCGAGACCCAGTACTTC
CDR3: CASSTGLAGGETQYF

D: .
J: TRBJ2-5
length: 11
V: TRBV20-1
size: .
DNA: TGCAGTGCTAGTACGGTAGAGACCCAGTACTTC
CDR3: CSASTVETQYF

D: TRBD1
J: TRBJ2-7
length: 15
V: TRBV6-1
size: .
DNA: TGTGCCAGCAGTGAGTCTCTTGGACAGGGTCACGAGCAGTACTTC
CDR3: CASSESLGQGHEQYF

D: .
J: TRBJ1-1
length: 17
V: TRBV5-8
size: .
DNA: TGTGCCAGCAGCCCCACCAGATTAGGACGAGAGGGCACTGAAGCTTTCTTT
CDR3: CASSPTRLGREGTEAFF

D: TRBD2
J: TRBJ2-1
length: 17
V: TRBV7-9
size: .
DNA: TGTGCCAGCAGCCCCACCCGCATAGCGGGAGGGAACAATGAGCAGTTCTTC
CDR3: CASSPTRIAGGNNEQFF

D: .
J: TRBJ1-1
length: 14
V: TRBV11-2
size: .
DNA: TGTGCCAGCAGCACCCGAATGGACAGTACTGAAGCTTTCTTT
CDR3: CASSTRMDSTEAFF

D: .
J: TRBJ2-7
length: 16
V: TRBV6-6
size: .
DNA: TGTGCCAGCAGTTACCTGGTAGATATCCTAACCTACGAGCAGTACTTC
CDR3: CASSYLVDILTYEQYF

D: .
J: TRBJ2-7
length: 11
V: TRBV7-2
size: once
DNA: TGTGCCAGCAGCGAATTTGGCGAGCAGTACTTC
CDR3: CASSEFGEQYF

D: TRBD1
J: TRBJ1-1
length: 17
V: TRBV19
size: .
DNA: TGTGCCAGTACCAGGCCGCTGACAGGGGGGTTGGGAACTGAAGCTTTCTTT
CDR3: CASTRPLTGGLGTEAFF

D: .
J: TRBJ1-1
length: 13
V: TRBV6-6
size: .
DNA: TGTGCCAGCACGTCTAAGGGGAACACTGAAGCTTTCTTT
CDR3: CASTSKGNTEAFF

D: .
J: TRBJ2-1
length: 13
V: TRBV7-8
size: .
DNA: TGTGCCAGCAGCTTAGTTCCAGCGAATGAGCAGTTCTTC
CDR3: CASSLVPANEQFF

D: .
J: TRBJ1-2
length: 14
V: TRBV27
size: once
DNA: TGTGCCAGCAGTCTCCTTTTCGGACAGTATGGCTACACCTTC
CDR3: CASSLLFGQYGYTF

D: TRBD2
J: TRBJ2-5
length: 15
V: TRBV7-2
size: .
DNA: TGTGCCAGCAGCTTAGTCCCCTTGGCGGGAGGGGCCCAGTACTTC
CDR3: CASSLVPLAGGAQYF

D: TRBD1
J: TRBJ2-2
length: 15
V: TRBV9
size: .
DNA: TGTGCCAGCAGCGTCGGGACAGTTAACACCGGGGAGCTGTTTTTT
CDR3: CASSVGTVNTGELFF

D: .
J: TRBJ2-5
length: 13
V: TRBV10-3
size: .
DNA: TGTGCCATCAGTGGCCCAGGGGTGCAGACCCAGTACTTC
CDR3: CAISGPGVQTQYF

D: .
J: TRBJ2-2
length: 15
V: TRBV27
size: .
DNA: TGTGCCAGCAGTTTCTCCCGAGGACAGACCGGGGAGCTGTTTTTT
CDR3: CASSFSRGQTGELFF

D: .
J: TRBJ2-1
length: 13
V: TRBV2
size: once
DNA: TGTGCCAGCAGTGAAGGGAGGGGAAATGAGCAGTTCTTC
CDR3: CASSEGRGNEQFF

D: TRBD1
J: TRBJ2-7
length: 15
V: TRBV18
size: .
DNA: TGTGCCAGCGCAATGGACAGGGGGTACACCTACGAGCAGTACTTC
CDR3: CASAMDRGYTYEQYF

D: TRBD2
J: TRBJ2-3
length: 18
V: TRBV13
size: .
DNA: TGTGCCAGCAGCTCCGAAGGGACTAGCGGGGGGGACACAGATACGCAGTATTTT
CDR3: CASSSEGTSGGDTDTQYF

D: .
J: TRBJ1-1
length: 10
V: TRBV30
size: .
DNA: TGTGCCTGCGATCCCCTGAATGCTTTCTTT
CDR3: CACDPLNAFF

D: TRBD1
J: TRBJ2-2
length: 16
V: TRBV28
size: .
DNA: TGTGCCAGCAGTCCCTACACAGGGGGTGACACCGGGGAGCTGTTTTTT
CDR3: CASSPYTGGDTGELFF

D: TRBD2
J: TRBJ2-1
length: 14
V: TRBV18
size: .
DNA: TGTGCCAGCTCACCACCTACGGGGGGGAATGAGCAGTTCTTC
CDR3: CASSPPTGGNEQFF

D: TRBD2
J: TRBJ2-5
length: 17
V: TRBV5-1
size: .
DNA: TGCGCCAGCAGCAGCGGACTAGCGGGTCTGTGGCAAGAGACCCAGTACTTC
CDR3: CASSSGLAGLWQETQYF

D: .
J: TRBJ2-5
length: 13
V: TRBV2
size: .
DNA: TGTGCCAGCACCGGGGGCCTTAGAGAGACCCAGTACTTC
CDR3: CASTGGLRETQYF

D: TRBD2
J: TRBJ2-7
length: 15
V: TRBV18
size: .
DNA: TGTGCCAGCTCACCAGGACTAGCCCTCTCCTACGAGCAGTACTTC
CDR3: CASSPGLALSYEQYF

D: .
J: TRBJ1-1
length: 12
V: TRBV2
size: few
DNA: TGTGCCACCAACAGGGCCAGCACTGAAGCTTTCTTT
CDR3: CATNRASTEAFF

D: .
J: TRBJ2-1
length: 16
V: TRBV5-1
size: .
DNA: TGCGCCAGCAGCTTGGGCGGGACTTCTTCCTACAATGAGCAGTTCTTC
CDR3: CASSLGGTSSYNEQFF

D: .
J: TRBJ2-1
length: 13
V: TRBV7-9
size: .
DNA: TGTGCCAGCAGCCCGGACTCCAGCGATGAGCAGTTCTTC
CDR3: CASSPDSSDEQFF

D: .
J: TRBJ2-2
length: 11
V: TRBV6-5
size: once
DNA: TGTGCCAGCAGTCGGACAGGGGAGCTGTTTTTT
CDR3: CASSRTGELFF

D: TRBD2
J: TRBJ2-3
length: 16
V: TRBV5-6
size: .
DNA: TGTGCCAGCAGCTTTTTTGGGACTAGCGGGGGGAATACGCAGTATTTT
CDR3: CASSFFGTSGGNTQYF

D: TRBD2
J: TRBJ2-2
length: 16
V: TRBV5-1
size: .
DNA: TGCGCCAGCAGCTTGGCCAGACTAGCCGACACCGGGGAGCTGTTTTTT
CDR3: CASSLARLADTGELFF

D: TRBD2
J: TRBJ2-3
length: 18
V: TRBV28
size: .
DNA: TGTGCCAGCAGGGGATTGACTAGCGGGAGTGGATTGGACGCTACGCAGTATTTT
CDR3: CASRGLTSGSGLDATQYF

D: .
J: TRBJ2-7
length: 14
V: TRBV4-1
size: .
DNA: TGCGCCAGCAGCCAAGAATCACAGGGAAGGGAGCAGTACTTC
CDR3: CASSQESQGREQYF

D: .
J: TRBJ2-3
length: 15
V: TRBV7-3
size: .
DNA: TGTGCCAGCAGCCCCGGTGGGATCCCCACAGATACGCAGTATTTT
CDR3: CASSPGGIPTDTQYF

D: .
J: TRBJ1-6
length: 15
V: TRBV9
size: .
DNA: TGTGCCAGCAGCGTAGATTTACAAACTAATTCACCCCTCCACTTT
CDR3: CASSVDLQTNSPLHF

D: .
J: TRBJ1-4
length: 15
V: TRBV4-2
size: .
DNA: TGTGCCAGCAGCTCAACGGGATATACTAATGAAAAACTGTTTTTT
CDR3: CASSSTGYTNEKLFF

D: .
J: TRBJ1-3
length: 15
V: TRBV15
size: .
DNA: TGTGCCACCAGCAGAGATCTAGGGGGTGGAAACACCATATATTTT
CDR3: CATSRDLGGGNTIYF

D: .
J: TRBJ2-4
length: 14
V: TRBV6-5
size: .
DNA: TGTGCCAGCAGTCCTGAAATAGCCAAAAACATTCAGTACTTC
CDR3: CASSPEIAKNIQYF

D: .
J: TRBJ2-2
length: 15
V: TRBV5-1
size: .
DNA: TGCGCCAGCAGCCCTACTACGGGAGTGACCGGGGAGCTGTTTTTT
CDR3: CASSPTTGVTGELFF

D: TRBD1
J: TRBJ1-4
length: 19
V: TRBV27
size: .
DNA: TGTGCCAGCATGCGCCGCGGAAACAGGGGGGCAGGGTCTAATGAAAAACTGTTTTTT
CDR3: CASMRRGNRGAGSNEKLFF

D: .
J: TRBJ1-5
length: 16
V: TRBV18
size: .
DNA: TGTGCCAGCTCTCCCCCTGAGGGACTGGGCAATCAGCCCCAGCATTTT
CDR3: CASSPPEGLGNQPQHF

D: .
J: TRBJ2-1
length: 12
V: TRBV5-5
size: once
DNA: TGTGCCAGCAGCCGCCCAGGGGATGAGCAGTTCTTC
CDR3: CASSRPGDEQFF

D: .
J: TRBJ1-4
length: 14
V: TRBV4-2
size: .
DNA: TGTGCCAGCAGCCAAGAGGGCTCCTTCGAAAAACTGTTTTTT
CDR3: CASSQEGSFEKLFF

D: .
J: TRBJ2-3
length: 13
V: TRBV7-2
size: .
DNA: TGTGCCAGCGGGATTATTAGCACAGATACGCAGTATTTT
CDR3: CASGIISTDTQYF

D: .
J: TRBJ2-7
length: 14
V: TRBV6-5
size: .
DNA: TGTGCCAGCAGTTACGCAGCAGGTCCCTACGAGCAGTACTTC
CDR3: CASSYAAGPYEQYF

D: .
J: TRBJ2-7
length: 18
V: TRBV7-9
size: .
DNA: TGTGCCAGCAGCTTAGGGGGGTTGTATAGCGCGAACGACTACGAGCAGTACTTC
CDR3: CASSLGGLYSANDYEQYF

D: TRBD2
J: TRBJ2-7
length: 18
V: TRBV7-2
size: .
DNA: TGTGCCAGCAGCTCACCCCCGGGACTAGCGGGACTGATCTACGAGCAGTACTTC
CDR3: CASSSPPGLAGLIYEQYF

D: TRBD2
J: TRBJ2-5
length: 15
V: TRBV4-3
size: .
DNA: TGCGCCAGCAGCCTACTCCTAGCGGGACTTGAGACCCAGTACTTC
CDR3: CASSLLLAGLETQYF

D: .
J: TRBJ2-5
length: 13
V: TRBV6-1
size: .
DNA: TGTGCCAGCCGAATAAATGGTCGTGAGACCCAGTACTTC
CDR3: CASRINGRETQYF

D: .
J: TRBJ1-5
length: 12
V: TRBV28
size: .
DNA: TGTGCCAGCAGGCCAGGGGCTCAGCCCCAGCATTTT
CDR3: CASRPGAQPQHF

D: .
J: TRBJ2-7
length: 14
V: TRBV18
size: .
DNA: TGTGCCAGCTCACCAGGGACATCCTCCTCCGAGCAGTACTTC
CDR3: CASSPGTSSSEQYF

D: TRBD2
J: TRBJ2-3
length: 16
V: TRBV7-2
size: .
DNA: TGTGCCAGCAGCATATCTGCGCGGGGGTCTCAGGTTACGCAGTATTTT
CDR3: CASSISARGSQVTQYF